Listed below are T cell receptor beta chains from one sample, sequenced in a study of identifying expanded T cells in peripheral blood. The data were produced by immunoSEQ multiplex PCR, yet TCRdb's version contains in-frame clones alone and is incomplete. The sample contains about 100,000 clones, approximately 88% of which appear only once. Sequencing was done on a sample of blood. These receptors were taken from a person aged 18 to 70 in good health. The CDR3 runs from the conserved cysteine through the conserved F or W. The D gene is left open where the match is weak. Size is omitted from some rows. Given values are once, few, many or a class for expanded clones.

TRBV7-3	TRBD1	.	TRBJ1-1	TGTGCCAGCAGCAGACAGGGTGGTGTCCTGGGCACTGAAGCTTTCTTT	CASSRQGGVLGTEAFF
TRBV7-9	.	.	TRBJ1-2	TGTGCCAGCAGCTTGACAGTTGACTATGGCTACACCTTC	CASSLTVDYGYTF
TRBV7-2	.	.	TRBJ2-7	TGTGCCAGCAGCTTTATCGGGGACGCCCAAGCATACGAGCAGTACTTC	CASSFIGDAQAYEQYF
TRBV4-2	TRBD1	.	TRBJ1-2	TGTGCCAGCAGCCGGAGTGCAGGGGGCCTTGGCTATGGCTACACCTTC	CASSRSAGGLGYGYTF
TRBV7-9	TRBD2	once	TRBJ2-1	TGTGCCAGCAGGTTTAGCGGGAGGGCCCCCCTGGACAATGAGCAGTTCTTC	CASRFSGRAPLDNEQFF
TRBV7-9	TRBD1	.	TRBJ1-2	TGTGCCAGCAGCAAACAGACAGGGGGAGGCTACACCTTC	CASSKQTGGGYTF
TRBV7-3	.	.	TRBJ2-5	TGTGCCAGCAGCTTAGGGGGGACAGTGCAAGAGACCCAGTACTTC	CASSLGGTVQETQYF
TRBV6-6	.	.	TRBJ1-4	TGTGCCAGCAGTTACGTTGGCGGACAGAATGAAAAACTGTTTTTT	CASSYVGGQNEKLFF
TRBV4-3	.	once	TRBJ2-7	TGCGCCAGCAGCCAGGGCCTGCTTGGGGGCCGTCTGTACGAGCAGTACTTC	CASSQGLLGGRLYEQYF
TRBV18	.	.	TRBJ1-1	TGTGCCAGCTCCTACGGGGCGGCCTCGGTCTTT	CASSYGAASVF
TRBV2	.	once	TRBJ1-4	TGTGCCAGCAGGCCTACGTCAACTAATGAAAAACTGTTTTTT	CASRPTSTNEKLFF
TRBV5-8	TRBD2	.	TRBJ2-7	TGTGCCAGCAGCTCTGGACTAGCGGGAAAACGGAGGGAGCAGTACTTC	CASSSGLAGKRREQYF
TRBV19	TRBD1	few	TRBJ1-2	TGTGCCAGTAGTATGGGACAGGGGTCGGACGGCTACACCTTC	CASSMGQGSDGYTF
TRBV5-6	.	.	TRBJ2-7	TGTGCCAGCAGCTTGGGCGGAGAGCAGTACTTC	CASSLGGEQYF
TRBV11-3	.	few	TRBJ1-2	TGTGCCAGCAGCGCAAGGGGGATCTATGGCTACACCTTC	CASSARGIYGYTF
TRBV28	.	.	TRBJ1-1	TGTGCCAGCAGTCCTGGGACCGGGAGGACTGAAGCTTTCTTT	CASSPGTGRTEAFF
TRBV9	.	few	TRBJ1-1	TGTGCCAGCAGCGTAGGTCGAATTGGACAGACGATTGAAGCTTTCTTT	CASSVGRIGQTIEAFF
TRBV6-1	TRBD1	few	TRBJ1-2	TGTGCCAGCAGTGAAAGGGTACAGGGGGTGGGACAGGGCTATGGCTACACCTTC	CASSERVQGVGQGYGYTF
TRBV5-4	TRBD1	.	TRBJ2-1	TGTGCCAGCAGCTCCTTGACAGGGGAAAGGGATGAGCAGTTCTTC	CASSSLTGERDEQFF
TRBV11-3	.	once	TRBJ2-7	TGTGCCAGCAGCTTTGGCAGGATGGCTTACGAGCAGTACTTC	CASSFGRMAYEQYF
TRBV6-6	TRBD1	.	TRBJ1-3	TGTGCCAGCAGTGGGACAGGGCAAGTCTCTGGAAACACCATATATTTT	CASSGTGQVSGNTIYF
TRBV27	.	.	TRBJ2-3	TGTGCCAGCAAGGGGGGGAACACAGATACGCAGTATTTT	CASKGGNTDTQYF
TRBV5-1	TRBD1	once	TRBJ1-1	TGCGCCAGCAGCTTGGTGGGACAGTGGGGCACTGAAGCTTTCTTT	CASSLVGQWGTEAFF
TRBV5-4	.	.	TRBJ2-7	TGTGCCAGCAGCGCTGACAGGTCCGGCGAGCAGTACTTC	CASSADRSGEQYF
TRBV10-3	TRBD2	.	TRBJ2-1	TGTGCCATCAGTGAACCTGGCCGGACTAGCGAGGGTGAGCAGTTCTTC	CAISEPGRTSEGEQFF
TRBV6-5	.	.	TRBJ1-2	TGTGCCAGCAGACTCCAATGGGGCGGGAGCTATGGCTACACCTTC	CASRLQWGGSYGYTF
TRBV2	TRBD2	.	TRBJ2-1	TGTGCCAGCAGTGTGGGGGGACTAGAAGTAGTACTGGGATACAATGAGCAGTTCTTC	CASSVGGLEVVLGYNEQFF
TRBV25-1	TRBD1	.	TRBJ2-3	TGTGCCAGCGCCCGTGGGCAGGGGGCGCATACGCAGTATTTT	CASARGQGAHTQYF